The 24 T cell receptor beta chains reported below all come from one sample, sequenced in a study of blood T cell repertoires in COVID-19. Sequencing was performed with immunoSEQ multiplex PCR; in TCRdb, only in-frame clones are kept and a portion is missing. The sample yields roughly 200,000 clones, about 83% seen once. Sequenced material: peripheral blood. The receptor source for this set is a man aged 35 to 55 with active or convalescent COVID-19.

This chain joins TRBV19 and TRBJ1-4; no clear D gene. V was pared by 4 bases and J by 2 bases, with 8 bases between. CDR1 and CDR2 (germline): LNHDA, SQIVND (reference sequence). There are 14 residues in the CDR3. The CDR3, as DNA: TGTGCCAGTAGTACCCCGGGGACTAATGAAAAACTGTTTTTT. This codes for CASSTPGTNEKLFF.

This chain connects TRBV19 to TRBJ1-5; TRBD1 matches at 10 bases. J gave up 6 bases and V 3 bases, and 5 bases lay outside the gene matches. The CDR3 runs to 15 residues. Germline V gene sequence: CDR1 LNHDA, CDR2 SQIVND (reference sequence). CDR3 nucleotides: TGTGCCAGTAGTATTTTGACAGGGGGCGTTCAGCCCCAGCATTTT. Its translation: CASSILTGGVQPQHF.

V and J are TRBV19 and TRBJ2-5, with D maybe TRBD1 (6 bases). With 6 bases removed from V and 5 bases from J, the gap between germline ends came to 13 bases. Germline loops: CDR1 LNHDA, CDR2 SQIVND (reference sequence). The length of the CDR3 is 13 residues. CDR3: CASSQQGQETQYF. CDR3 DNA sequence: TGTGCCAGTAGCCAACAGGGTCAGGAGACCCAGTACTTC.

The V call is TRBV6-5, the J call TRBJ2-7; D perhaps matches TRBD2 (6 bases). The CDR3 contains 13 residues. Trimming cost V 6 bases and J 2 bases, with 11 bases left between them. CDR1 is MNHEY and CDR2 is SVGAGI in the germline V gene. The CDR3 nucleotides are TGTGCCAGCAGGCCGACGGGGGCCTACGAGCAGTACTTC. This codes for CASRPTGAYEQYF.

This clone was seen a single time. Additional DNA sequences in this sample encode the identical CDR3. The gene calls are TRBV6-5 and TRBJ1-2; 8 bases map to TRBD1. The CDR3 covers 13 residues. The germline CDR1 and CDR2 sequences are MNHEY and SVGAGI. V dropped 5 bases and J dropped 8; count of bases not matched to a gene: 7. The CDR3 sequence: CASSQTGVRGYTF. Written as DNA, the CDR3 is TGTGCCAGCAGTCAGACAGGGGTGAGAGGCTACACCTTC.

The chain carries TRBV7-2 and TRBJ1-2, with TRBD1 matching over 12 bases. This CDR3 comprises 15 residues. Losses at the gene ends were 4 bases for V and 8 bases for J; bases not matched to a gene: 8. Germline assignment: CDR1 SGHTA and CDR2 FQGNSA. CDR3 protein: CASSWGQGASRGYTF. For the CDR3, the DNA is TGTGCCAGCAGCTGGGGACAGGGGGCGTCAAGGGGCTACACCTTC.

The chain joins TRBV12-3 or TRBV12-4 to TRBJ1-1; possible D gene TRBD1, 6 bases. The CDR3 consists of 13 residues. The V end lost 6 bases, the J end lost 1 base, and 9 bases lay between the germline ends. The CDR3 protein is CASRGGRNTEAFF. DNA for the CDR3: TGTGCCAGCAGGGGGGGGCGGAACACTGAAGCTTTCTTT.

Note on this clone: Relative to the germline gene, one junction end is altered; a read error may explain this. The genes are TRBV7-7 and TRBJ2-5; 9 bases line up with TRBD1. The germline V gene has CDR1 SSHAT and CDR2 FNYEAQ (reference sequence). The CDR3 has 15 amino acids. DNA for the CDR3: TGTGCTAGCAGCTTAGGGAGGACAGGGGCAGAGACCCAGTACTTC. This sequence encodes CASSLGRTGAETQYF.

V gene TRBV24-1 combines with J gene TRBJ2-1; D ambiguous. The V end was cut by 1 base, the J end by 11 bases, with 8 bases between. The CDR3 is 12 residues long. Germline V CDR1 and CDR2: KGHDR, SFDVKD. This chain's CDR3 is CATSDLTEKQFF. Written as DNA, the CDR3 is TGTGCCACCAGTGATTTAACTGAGAAGCAGTTCTTC.

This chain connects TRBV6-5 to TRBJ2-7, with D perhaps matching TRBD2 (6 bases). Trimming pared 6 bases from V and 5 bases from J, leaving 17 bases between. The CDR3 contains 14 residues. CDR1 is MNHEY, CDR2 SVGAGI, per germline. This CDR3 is CASRPSGFSNEQYF. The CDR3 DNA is TGTGCCAGCAGACCAAGCGGGTTTAGTAACGAGCAGTACTTC.

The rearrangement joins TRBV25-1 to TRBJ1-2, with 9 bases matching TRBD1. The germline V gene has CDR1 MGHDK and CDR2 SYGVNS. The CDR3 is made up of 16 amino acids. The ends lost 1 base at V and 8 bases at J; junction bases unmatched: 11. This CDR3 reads CASSESVTGGIGGYTF. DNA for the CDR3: TGTGCCAGCAGTGAATCGGTGACAGGGGGGATAGGAGGCTACACCTTC.

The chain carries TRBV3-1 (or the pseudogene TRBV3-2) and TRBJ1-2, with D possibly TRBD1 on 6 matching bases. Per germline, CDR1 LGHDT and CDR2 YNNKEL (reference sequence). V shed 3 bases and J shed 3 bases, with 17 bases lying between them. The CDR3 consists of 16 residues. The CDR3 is CASSQGGGIQHYGYTF. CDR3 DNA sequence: TGTGCCAGCAGCCAGGGGGGGGGCATTCAACACTATGGCTACACCTTC.

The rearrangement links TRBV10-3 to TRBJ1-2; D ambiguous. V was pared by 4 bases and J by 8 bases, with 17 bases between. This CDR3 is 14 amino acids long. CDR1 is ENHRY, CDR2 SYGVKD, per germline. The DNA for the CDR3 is TGTGCCATCAGTGCCCAAACCGTCGGGTTCGGCTACACCTTC. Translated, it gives CAISAQTVGFGYTF.

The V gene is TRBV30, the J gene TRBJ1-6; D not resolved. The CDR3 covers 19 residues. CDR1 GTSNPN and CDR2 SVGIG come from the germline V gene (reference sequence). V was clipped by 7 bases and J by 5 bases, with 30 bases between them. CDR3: CAFIPGVYRSKRDNSPLHF. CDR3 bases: TGTGCCTTCATTCCGGGAGTATACCGAAGTAAGAGGGATAATTCACCCCTCCACTTT. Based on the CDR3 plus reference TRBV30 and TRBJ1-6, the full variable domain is SQTIHQWPATLVQPVGSPLSLECTVEGTSNPNLYWYRQAAGRGLQLLFYSVGIGQISSEVPQNLSASRPQDRQFILSSKKLLLSDSGFYLCAFIPGVYRSKRDNSPLHFGNGTRLTVT.

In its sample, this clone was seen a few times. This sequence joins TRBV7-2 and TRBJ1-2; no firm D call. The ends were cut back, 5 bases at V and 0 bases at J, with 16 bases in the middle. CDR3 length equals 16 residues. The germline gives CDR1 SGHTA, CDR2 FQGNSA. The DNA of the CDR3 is TGTGCCAGCAGCAAACGAGCGGAGCTAGCTAACTATGGCTACACCTTC. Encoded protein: CASSKRAELANYGYTF.

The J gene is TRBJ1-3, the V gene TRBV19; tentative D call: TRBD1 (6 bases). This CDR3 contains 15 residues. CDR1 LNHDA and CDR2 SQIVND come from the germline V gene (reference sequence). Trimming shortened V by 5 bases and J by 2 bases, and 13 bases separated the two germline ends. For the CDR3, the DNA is TGTGCCAGTAGTTCTTCGAGGGGGACTGGAAACACCATATATTTT. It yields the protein CASSSSRGTGNTIYF. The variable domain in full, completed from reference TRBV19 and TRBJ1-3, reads DGGITQSPKYLFRKEGQNVTLSCEQNLNHDAMYWYRQDPGQGLRLIYYSQIVNDFQKGDIAEGYSVSREKKESFPLTVTSAQKNPTAFYLCASSSSRGTGNTIYFGEGSWLTVV.

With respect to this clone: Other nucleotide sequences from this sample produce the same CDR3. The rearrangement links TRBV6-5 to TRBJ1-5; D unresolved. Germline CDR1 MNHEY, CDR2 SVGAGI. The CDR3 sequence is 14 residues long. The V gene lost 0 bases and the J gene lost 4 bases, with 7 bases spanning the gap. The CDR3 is CASSYSEGNQPQHF. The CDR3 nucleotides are TGTGCCAGCAGTTACTCGGAGGGAAATCAGCCCCAGCATTTT.

CDR3 DNA sequence: TGTGCCAGCAGTTACCAAGGGGGTCTTGAAGCTTTCTTT. This encodes CASSYQGGLEAFF. The gene calls are TRBV6-2 or TRBV6-3 and TRBJ1-1; D is perhaps TRBD1 (6 bases). Germline lookup yields CDR1 MNHEY and CDR2 SVGEGT. V was clipped by 2 bases and J by 7 bases, with 11 bases between them. There are 13 residues in the CDR3.

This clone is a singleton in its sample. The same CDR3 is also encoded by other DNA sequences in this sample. CDR3 protein: CASSYSEGNSPLHF. The CDR3 coding sequence is TGTGCCAGCAGTTACTCGGAGGGTAATTCACCCCTCCACTTT. This chain connects TRBV6-6 to TRBJ1-6, with unresolved D. CDR1 is MNHNY, CDR2 SVGAGI, per germline (reference sequence). V lost 0 bases and J lost 6, with 6 bases in between. The CDR3 contains 14 residues.

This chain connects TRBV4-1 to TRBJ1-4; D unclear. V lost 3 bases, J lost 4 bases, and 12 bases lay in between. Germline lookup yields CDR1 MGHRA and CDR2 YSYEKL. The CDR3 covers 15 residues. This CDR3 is CASSQTQSLNEKLFF. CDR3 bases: TGCGCCAGCAGCCAGACACAGAGTCTTAATGAAAAACTGTTTTTT.

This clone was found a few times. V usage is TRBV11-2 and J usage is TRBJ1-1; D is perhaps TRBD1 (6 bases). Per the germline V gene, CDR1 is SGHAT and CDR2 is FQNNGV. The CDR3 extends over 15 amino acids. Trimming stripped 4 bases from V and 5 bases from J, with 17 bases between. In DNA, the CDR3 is TGTGCCAGCAGCTCGCAAACAGGGTCGGGGACTGAAGCTTTCTTT. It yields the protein CASSSQTGSGTEAFF. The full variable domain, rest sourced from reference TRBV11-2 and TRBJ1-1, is EAGVAQSPRYKIIEKRQSVAFWCNPISGHATLYWYQQILGQGPKLLIQFQNNGVVDDSQLPKDRFSAERLKGVDSTLKIQPAKLEDSAVYLCASSSQTGSGTEAFFGQGTRLTVV.

CDR3 amino acids: CASSPSVTYEQYF. CDR3 nucleotide sequence: TGTGCCAGCAGCCCTTCAGTCACCTACGAGCAGTACTTC. This chain joins TRBV3-1 (or the pseudogene TRBV3-2) and TRBJ2-7, with D uncertain. The CDR3 runs 13 residues. Per germline, CDR1 LGHDT and CDR2 YNNKEL (reference sequence). V lost 4 bases to trimming and J lost 2 bases, with 9 bases between them.

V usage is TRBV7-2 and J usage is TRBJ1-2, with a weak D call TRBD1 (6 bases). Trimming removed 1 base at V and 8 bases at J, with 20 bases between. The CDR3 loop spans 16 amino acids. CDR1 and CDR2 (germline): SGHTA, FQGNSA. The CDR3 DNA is TGTGCCAGCAGCTTAGTCCCGGAGCAGGGGCCAAGGGGCTACACCTTC. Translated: CASSLVPEQGPRGYTF. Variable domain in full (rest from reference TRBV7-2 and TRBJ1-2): GAGVSQSPSNKVTEKGKDVELRCDPISGHTALYWYRQSLGQGLEFLIYFQGNSAPDKSGLPSDRFSAERTGGSVSTLTIQRTQQEDSAVYLCASSLVPEQGPRGYTFGSGTRLTVV.

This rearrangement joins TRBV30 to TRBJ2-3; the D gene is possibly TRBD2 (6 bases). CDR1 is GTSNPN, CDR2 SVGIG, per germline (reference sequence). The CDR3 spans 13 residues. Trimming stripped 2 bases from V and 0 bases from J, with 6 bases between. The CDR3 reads CAWSSGSTDTQYF. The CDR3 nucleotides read TGTGCCTGGAGTAGCGGGAGCACAGATACGCAGTATTTT.